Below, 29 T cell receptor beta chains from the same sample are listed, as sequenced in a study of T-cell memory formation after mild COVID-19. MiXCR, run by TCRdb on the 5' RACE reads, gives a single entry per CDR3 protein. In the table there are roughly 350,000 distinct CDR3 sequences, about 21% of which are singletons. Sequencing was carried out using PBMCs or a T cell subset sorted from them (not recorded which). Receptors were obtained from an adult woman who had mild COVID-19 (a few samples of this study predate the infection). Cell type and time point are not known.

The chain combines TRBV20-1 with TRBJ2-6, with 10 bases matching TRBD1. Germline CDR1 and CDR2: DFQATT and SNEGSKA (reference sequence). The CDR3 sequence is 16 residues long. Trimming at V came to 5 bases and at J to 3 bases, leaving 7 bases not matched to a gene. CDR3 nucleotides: TGCAGTGCTTCCAGACAGGGGGCAGATGGGGCCAACGTCCTGACTTTC. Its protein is CSASRQGADGANVLTF.

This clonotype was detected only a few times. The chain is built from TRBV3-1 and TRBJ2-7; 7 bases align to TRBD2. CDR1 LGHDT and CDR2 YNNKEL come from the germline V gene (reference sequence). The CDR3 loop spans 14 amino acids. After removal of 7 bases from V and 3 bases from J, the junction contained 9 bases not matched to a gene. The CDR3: CASMRSGTNYEQYF. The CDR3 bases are TGTGCCAGCATGAGGAGCGGGACCAACTACGAGCAGTACTTC.

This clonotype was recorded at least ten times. The CDR3 bases are TGCGCCAGCAGCCAAGATTTAGATACGCAGTATTTT. This translates into CASSQDLDTQYF. V gene TRBV4-1 combines with J gene TRBJ2-3; D remains ambiguous. The V gene lost 0 bases and the J gene lost 5 bases, with 3 bases spanning the gap. The CDR3 is 12 residues long. Germline loops: CDR1 MGHRA, CDR2 YSYEKL.

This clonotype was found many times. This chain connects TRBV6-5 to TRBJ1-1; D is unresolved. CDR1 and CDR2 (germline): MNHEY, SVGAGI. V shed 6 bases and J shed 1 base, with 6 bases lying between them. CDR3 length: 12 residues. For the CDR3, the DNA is TGTGCCAGCAGATTAGAGAACACTGAAGCTTTCTTT. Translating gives CASRLENTEAFF.

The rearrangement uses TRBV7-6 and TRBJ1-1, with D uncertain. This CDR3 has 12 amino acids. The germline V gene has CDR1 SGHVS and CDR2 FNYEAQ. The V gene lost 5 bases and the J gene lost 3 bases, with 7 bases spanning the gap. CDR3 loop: CASSMKDTEAFF. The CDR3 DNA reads TGTGCCAGCAGCATGAAGGACACTGAAGCTTTCTTT.

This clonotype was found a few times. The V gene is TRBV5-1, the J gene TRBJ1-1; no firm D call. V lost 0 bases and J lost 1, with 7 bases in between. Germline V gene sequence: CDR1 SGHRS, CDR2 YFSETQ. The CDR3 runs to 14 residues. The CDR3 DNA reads TGCGCCAGCAGCTTGGAGTTTGCGAACACTGAAGCTTTCTTT. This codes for CASSLEFANTEAFF.

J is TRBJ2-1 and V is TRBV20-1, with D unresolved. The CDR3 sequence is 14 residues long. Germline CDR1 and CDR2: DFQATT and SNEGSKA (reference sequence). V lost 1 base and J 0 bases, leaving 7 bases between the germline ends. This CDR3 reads CSARVQSSYNEQFF. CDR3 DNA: TGCAGTGCTAGAGTCCAGAGCTCCTACAATGAGCAGTTCTTC.

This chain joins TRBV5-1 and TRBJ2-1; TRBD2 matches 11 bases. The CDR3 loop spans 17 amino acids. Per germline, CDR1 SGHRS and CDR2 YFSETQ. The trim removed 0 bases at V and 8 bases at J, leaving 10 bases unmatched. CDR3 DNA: TGCGCCAGCAGCTTGGTCGTTAGCGGGGGGGCAGCTGATGAGCAGTTCTTC. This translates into CASSLVVSGGAADEQFF.

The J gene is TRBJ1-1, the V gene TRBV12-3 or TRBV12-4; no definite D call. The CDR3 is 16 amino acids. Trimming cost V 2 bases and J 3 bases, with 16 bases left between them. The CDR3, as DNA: TGTGCCAGCAGTTTACAGTTTCGAGGGTTCTACACTGAAGCTTTCTTT. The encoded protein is CASSLQFRGFYTEAFF.

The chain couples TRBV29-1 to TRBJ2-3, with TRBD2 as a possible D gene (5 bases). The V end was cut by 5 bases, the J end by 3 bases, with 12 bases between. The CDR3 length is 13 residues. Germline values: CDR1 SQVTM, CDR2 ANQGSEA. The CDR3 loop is CSVIIGKTDTQYF. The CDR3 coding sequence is TGCAGCGTTATCATCGGGAAGACAGATACGCAGTATTTT.

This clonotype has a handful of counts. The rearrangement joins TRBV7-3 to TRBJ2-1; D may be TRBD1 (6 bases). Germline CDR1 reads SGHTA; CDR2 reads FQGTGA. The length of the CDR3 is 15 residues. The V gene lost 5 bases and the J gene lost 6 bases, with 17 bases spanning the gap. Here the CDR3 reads CASSPPGAPGNEQFF. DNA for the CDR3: TGTGCCAGCAGCCCCCCAGGGGCGCCTGGCAATGAGCAGTTCTTC. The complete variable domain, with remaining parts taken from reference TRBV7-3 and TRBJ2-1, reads GAGVSQTPSNKVTEKGKYVELRCDPISGHTALYWYRQSLGQGPEFLIYFQGTGAADDSGLPNDRFFAVRPEGSVSTLKIQRTERGDSAVYLCASSPPGAPGNEQFFGPGTRLTVL.

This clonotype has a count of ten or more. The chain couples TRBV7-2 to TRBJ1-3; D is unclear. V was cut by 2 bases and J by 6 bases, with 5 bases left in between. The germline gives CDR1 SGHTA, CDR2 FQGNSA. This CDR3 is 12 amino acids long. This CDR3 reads CASSLSPNTIYF. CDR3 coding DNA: TGTGCCAGCAGCTTATCGCCAAACACCATATATTTT.

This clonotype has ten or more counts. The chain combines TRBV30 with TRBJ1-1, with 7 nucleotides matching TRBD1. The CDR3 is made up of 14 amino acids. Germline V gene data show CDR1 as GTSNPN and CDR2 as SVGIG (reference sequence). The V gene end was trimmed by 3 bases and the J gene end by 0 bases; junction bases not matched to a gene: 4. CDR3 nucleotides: TGTGCCTGGAGCCCGGACAGGATGAACACTGAAGCTTTCTTT. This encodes CAWSPDRMNTEAFF.

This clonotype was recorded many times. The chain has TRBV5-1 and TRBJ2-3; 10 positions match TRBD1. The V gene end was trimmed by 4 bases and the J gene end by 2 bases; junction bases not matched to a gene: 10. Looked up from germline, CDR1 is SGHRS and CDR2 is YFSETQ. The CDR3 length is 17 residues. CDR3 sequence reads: CASSLSRQGAITDTQYF. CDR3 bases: TGCGCCAGCAGCCTCTCAAGACAGGGGGCGATCACAGATACGCAGTATTTT. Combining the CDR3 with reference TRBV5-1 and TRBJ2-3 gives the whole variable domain KAGVTQTPRYLIKTRGQQVTLSCSPISGHRSVSWYQQTPGQGLQFLFEYFSETQRNKGNFPGRFSGRQFSNSRSEMNVSTLELGDSALYLCASSLSRQGAITDTQYFGPGTRLTVL.

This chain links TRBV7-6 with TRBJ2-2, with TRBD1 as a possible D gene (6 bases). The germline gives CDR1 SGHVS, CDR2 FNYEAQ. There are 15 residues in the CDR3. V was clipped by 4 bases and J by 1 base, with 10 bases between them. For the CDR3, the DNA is TGTGCCAGCAGCTCCAACAGGGTGAACACCGGGGAGCTGTTTTTT. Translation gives CASSSNRVNTGELFF.

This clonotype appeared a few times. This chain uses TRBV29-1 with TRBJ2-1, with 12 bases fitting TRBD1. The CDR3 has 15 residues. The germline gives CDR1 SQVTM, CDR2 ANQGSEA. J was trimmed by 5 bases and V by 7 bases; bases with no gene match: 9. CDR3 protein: CSAGGGQGAHNEQFF. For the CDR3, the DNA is TGCAGCGCCGGGGGGGGACAGGGGGCCCACAATGAGCAGTTCTTC.

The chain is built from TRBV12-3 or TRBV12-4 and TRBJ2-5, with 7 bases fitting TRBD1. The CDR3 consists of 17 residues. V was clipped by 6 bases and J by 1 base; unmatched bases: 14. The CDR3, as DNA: TGTGCCAGCAGACCCCTCCCGGGACAGCGAAGCCAAGAGACCCAGTACTTC. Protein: CASRPLPGQRSQETQYF.

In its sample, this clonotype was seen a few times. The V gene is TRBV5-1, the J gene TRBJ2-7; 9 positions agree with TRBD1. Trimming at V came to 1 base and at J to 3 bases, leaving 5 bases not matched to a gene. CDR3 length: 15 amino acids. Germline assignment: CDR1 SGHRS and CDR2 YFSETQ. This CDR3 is CASSLSGQGIYEQYF. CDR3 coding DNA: TGCGCCAGCAGCTTGTCTGGACAGGGGATCTACGAGCAGTACTTC.

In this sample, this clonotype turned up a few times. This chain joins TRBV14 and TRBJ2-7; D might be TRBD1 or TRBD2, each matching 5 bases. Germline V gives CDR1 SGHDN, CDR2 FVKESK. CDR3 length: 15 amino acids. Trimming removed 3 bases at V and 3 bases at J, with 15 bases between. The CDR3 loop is CASSQWDRDLYEQYF. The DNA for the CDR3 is TGTGCCAGCAGCCAGTGGGACCGGGACCTCTACGAGCAGTACTTC. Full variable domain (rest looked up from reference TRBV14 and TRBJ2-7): EAGVTQFPSHSVIEKGQTVTLRCDPISGHDNLYWYRRVMGKEIKFLLHFVKESKQDESGMPNNRFLAERTGGTYSTLKVQPAELEDSGVYFCASSQWDRDLYEQYFGPGTRLTVT.

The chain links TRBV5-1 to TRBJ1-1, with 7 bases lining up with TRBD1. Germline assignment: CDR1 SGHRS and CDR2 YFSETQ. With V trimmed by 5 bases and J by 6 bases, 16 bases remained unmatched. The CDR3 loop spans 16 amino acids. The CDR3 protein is CASSNDRDTPVSEAFF. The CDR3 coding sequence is TGCGCCAGCAGTAACGACAGGGACACCCCTGTTTCTGAAGCTTTCTTT.

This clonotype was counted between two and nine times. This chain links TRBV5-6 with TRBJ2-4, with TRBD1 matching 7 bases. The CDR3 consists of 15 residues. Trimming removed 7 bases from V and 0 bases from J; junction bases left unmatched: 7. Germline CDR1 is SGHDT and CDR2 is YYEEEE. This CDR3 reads CASARQGRAKNIQYF. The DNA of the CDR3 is TGTGCCAGCGCGAGACAGGGACGAGCCAAAAACATTCAGTACTTC.

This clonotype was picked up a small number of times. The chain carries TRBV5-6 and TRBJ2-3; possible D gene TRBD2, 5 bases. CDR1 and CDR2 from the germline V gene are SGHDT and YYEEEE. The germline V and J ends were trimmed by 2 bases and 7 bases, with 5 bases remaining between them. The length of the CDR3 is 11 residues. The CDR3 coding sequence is TGTGCCAGCAGCTTCGGGAATACGCAGTATTTT. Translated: CASSFGNTQYF.

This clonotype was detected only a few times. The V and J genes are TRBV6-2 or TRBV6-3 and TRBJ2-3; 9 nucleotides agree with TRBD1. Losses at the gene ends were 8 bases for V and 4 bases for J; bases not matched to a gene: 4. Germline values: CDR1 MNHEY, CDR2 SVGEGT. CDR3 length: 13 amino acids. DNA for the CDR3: TGTGCCAGCGACAGGGGGATGGCAGATACGCAGTATTTT. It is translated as CASDRGMADTQYF.

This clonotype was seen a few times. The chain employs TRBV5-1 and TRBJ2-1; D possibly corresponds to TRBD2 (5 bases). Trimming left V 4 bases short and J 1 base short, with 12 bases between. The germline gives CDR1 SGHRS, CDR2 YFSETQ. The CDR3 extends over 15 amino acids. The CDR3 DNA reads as TGCGCCAGCAGCCCGAGCCGGGGTTCCTACAATGAGCAGTTCTTC. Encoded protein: CASSPSRGSYNEQFF.

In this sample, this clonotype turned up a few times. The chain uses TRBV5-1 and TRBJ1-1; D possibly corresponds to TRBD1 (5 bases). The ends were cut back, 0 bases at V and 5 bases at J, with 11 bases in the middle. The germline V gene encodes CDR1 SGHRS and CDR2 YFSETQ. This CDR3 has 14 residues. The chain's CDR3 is CASSLVGVGTEAFF. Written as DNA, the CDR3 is TGCGCCAGCAGCTTGGTGGGGGTCGGGACTGAAGCTTTCTTT.

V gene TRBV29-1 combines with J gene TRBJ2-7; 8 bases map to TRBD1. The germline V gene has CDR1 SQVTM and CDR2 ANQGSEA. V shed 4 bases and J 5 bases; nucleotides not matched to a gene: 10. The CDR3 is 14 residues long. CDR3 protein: CSVGIGQGGDEQYF. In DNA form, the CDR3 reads TGCAGCGTTGGAATAGGACAGGGTGGGGACGAGCAGTACTTC.

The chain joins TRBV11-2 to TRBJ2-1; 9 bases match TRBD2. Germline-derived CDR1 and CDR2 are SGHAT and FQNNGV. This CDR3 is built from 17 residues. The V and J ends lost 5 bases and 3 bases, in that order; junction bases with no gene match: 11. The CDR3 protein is CASSTVLHSGGYNEQFF. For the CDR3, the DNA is TGTGCCAGCAGCACTGTACTACATAGCGGGGGCTACAATGAGCAGTTCTTC. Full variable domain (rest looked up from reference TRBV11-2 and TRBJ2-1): EAGVAQSPRYKIIEKRQSVAFWCNPISGHATLYWYQQILGQGPKLLIQFQNNGVVDDSQLPKDRFSAERLKGVDSTLKIQPAKLEDSAVYLCASSTVLHSGGYNEQFFGPGTRLTVL.

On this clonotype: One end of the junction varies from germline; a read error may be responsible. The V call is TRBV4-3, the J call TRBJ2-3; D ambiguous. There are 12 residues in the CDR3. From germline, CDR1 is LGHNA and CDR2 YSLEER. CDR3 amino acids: CASSQDMATRYF. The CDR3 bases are TGCGCCAGCAGCCAAGATATGGCTACGCGGTATTTT.

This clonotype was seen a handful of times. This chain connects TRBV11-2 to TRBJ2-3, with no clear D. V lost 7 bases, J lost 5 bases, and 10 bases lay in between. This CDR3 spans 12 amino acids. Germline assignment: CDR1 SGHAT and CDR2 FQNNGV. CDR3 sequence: CASTPSIDTQYF. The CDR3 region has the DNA TGTGCCAGCACCCCCTCAATAGATACGCAGTATTTT.